This entry is about one T cell receptor beta chain. Here immunoSEQ multiplex PCR was the method, and the copy in TCRdb shows in-frame clones only, minus some. The data contain around 110,000 clones, 90% of them singletons. CDR3 length: 12 residues. Germline V gene lookup returns CDR1 SGHTA and CDR2 FQGNSA. The data stem from a study of blood T cell repertoires in COVID-19. The TCR sequence derives from a human donor with active COVID-19. The donor label of this sample is uncertain. The V and J genes are TRBV7-2 and TRBJ1-2; D unresolved. The sample consisted of peripheral blood. Here the CDR3 DNA reads TGTGCAACTACCAGTTCGACTTTCGGCTACACCTTC. It codes for CATTSSTFGYTF.